This T cell receptor beta chain came from a study of cytomegalovirus exposure and HLA in healthy donors. Findings of the study overall: Most TCR sequences were uncommon, yet certain public TCRs appeared in many donors. CMV antigen specificity of a few CMV-associated chains was confirmed in vitro. Subsequent analysis showed first-cohort TCR clusters tending to co-occur in roughly 130 validation repertoires. According to the study, roughly 160 TCR beta chains were cytomegalovirus-associated.

Generated by immunoSEQ multiplex PCR, the TCRdb table keeps only in-frame clones and is missing some. The profile shows 110,000 or so clones, 85% to 90% of them singletons. This clone was seen a single time. The antigen is undetermined. The germline V gene has CDR1 SGHRS and CDR2 YFSETQ. The CDR3 contains 14 residues. Trimming removed 1 base from V and 4 bases from J, with 11 bases in between. V is TRBV5-1 and J is TRBJ2-5; tentatively, D is TRBD1 (5 bases). Sequencing was carried out using PBMCs. The receptor's source is a woman aged 25 to 45 in good health and CMV-seronegative. In DNA form, the CDR3 reads TGCGCCAGCAGCTTGAGCCCAAGGGGAGAGACCCAGTACTTC. Its translation is CASSLSPRGETQYF.